The 21 T cell receptor beta chains in this list originate from one sample, sequenced in a study of OX40 agonist ivuxolimab in advanced cancers. Sequencing was performed with immunoSEQ multiplex PCR; in TCRdb, only in-frame clones are kept and a portion is missing. The sample includes about 81,000 clones, more than 70% of them seen just once. Source: CD4+ or CD8+ T cells sorted from blood, taken in a trial of the OX40 agonist ivuxolimab. All receptors derive from an adult with an advanced solid tumor such as melanoma, head and neck, liver or kidney cancer.

The CDR3 sequence: CAISESVLVNSPLHF. The CDR3 DNA is TGTGCCATCAGTGAGTCTGTACTCGTGAATTCACCCCTCCACTTT. V is TRBV10-3 and J is TRBJ1-6; D not resolved. V was pared by 0 bases and J by 7 bases, with 10 bases between. This CDR3 contains 15 residues. CDR1 is ENHRY, CDR2 SYGVKD, per germline.

The chain is built from TRBV19 and TRBJ2-5, with D perhaps TRBD1 (7 bases). V was clipped by 5 bases and J by 3 bases, with 13 bases between them. Germline lookup yields CDR1 LNHDA and CDR2 SQIVND (reference sequence). There are 14 residues in the CDR3. CDR3 loop: CASSAGQNKETQYF. The DNA of the CDR3 is TGTGCCAGTAGTGCGGGACAGAATAAAGAGACCCAGTACTTC.

The chain combines TRBV4-3 with TRBJ1-4; D ambiguous. The germline gives CDR1 LGHNA, CDR2 YSLEER. The V end lost 4 bases, the J end lost 4 bases, and 16 bases lay between the germline ends. The CDR3 contains 16 residues. This CDR3 reads CASSRLATENNEKLFF. CDR3 DNA: TGCGCCAGCAGCCGGCTAGCGACCGAGAATAATGAAAAACTGTTTTTT.

The chain uses TRBV5-4 and TRBJ2-2; possibly TRBD1 for D (6 bases). V was trimmed by 0 bases and J by 6 bases, leaving 12 bases between them. Germline V gene lookup returns CDR1 SGHNT and CDR2 YYREEE (reference sequence). The CDR3 length is 15 residues. CDR3 DNA sequence: TGTGCCAGCAGCTTGGGGATTCCAGGGGCCGGGGAGCTGTTTTTT. This translates into CASSLGIPGAGELFF. Filled out from reference TRBV5-4 and TRBJ2-2, the complete variable domain reads ETGVTQSPTHLIKTRGQQVTLRCSSQSGHNTVSWYQQALGQGPQFIFQYYREEENGRGNFPPRFSGLQFPNYSSELNVNALELDDSALYLCASSLGIPGAGELFFGEGSRLTVL.

This chain uses TRBV19 with TRBJ2-1; D gene unclear. This CDR3 region has 11 residues. V lost 5 bases and J 12 bases, leaving 11 bases between the germline ends. Germline-derived CDR1 and CDR2 are LNHDA and SQIVND (reference sequence). The CDR3 spells CASSQRFGQFF. CDR3 bases: TGTGCCAGTAGTCAAAGGTTTGGGCAGTTCTTC. Variable domain in full (rest from reference TRBV19 and TRBJ2-1): DGGITQSPKYLFRKEGQNVTLSCEQNLNHDAMYWYRQDPGQGLRLIYYSQIVNDFQKGDIAEGYSVSREKKESFPLTVTSAQKNPTAFYLCASSQRFGQFFGPGTRLTVL.

The chain is built from TRBV5-6 and TRBJ1-1; tentatively, D is TRBD1 (6 bases). V lost 2 bases and J 0 bases, leaving 17 bases between the germline ends. Germline CDR1 is SGHDT and CDR2 is YYEEEE. There are 17 residues in the CDR3. CDR3 sequence reads: CASSFRGGGQVNTEAFF. The CDR3 nucleotides are TGTGCCAGCAGCTTTAGGGGCGGGGGGCAGGTGAACACTGAAGCTTTCTTT.

V gene TRBV23-1 combines with J gene TRBJ1-4; D uncertain. TRBV23-1 is placed among ORFs of uncertain function. The germline V and J ends were trimmed by 5 bases and 5 bases, with 15 bases remaining between them. The CDR3 spans 15 residues. CDR3 in amino acids: CASSNITTSNEKLFF. The DNA for the CDR3 is TGCGCCAGCAGTAATATAACCACCTCAAATGAAAAACTGTTTTTT.

This clone appeared once. The chain links TRBV27 to TRBJ2-1; no clear D gene. The CDR3 covers 15 residues. In germline, CDR1 is MNHEY, CDR2 SMNVEV (reference sequence). V was trimmed by 4 bases and J by 6 bases, leaving 16 bases between them. The CDR3 loop is CASSWAALRFNEQFF. The CDR3 coding sequence is TGTGCCAGCAGTTGGGCGGCCCTGAGGTTCAATGAGCAGTTCTTC.

This clone was seen only a few times. The chain carries TRBV11-2 and TRBJ2-6; D is ambiguous. The V end was cut by 5 bases, the J end by 0 bases, with 14 bases between. Germline V lookup: CDR1 SGHAT, CDR2 FQNNGV. This CDR3 is built from 17 residues. CDR3 bases: TGTGCCAGCAGCCCTCGGGTTTCCCTCTCTGGGGCCAACGTCCTGACTTTC. Translating gives CASSPRVSLSGANVLTF.

This sequence joins TRBV5-5 and TRBJ2-2, with D possibly being TRBD1 (5 bases). V was cut by 1 base and J by 0 bases, with 16 bases left in between. The CDR3 is made up of 18 amino acids. CDR1 and CDR2 from the germline V gene are SGHKS and YYEKEE (reference sequence). In DNA form, the CDR3 reads TGTGCCAGCAGCTTGAGTCCAGGAAGGGGTCCGAACACCGGGGAGCTGTTTTTT. The encoded protein is CASSLSPGRGPNTGELFF.

The chain carries TRBV6-6 and TRBJ2-3; 10 nucleotides match TRBD1. The CDR3 totals 15 residues. Looked up from germline, CDR1 is MNHNY and CDR2 is SVGAGI (reference sequence). The ends lost 4 bases at V and 4 bases at J; junction bases unmatched: 5. CDR3 bases: TGTGCCAGCAGTTCGGCTGGACAGGGGGCAGATACGCAGTATTTT. Protein sequence: CASSSAGQGADTQYF.

This clone was seen just once. The chain carries TRBV5-1 and TRBJ2-1; maybe TRBD2 (6 bases). V shed 4 bases and J shed 2 bases, with 7 bases lying between them. Germline loops: CDR1 SGHRS, CDR2 YFSETQ. CDR3 length: 13 residues. CDR3 nucleotides: TGCGCCAGCAGCGCGGGGACCTACAATGAGCAGTTCTTC. It encodes CASSAGTYNEQFF.

The chain combines TRBV7-9 with TRBJ2-1, with TRBD2 as a possible D gene (7 bases). CDR3 length: 16 amino acids. Deletions cut 1 base from V and 8 bases from J, with 18 bases between. Germline V lookup: CDR1 SEHNR, CDR2 FQNEAQ (reference sequence). CDR3 loop: CASSLGTVGGPYEQFF. The CDR3 nucleotides read TGTGCCAGCAGCTTAGGGACGGTGGGGGGGCCCTATGAGCAGTTCTTC. Looking up the rest from reference TRBV7-9 and TRBJ2-1 gives the full variable domain: DTGVSQNPRHKITKRGQNVTFRCDPISEHNRLYWYRQTLGQGPEFLTYFQNEAQLEKSRLLSDRFSAERPKGSFSTLEIQRTEQGDSAMYLCASSLGTVGGPYEQFFGPGTRLTVL.

The chain employs TRBV11-1 and TRBJ2-3; D remains unclear. This CDR3 has 12 amino acids. V was cut by 3 bases and J by 5 bases, with 6 bases left in between. Germline CDR1 SGHAT, CDR2 FQDESV (reference sequence). Here the CDR3 reads CASSLGEDTQYF. The CDR3 DNA follows: TGTGCCAGCAGCTTGGGCGAAGATACGCAGTATTTT.

The gene calls are TRBV6-1 and TRBJ1-2; possibly TRBD1 for D (5 bases). With 10 bases removed from V and 2 bases from J, the gap between germline ends came to 14 bases. Germline CDR1 and CDR2: MNHNS and SASEGT. The CDR3 totals 13 residues. The CDR3 reads CATMPGPNYGYTF. The CDR3 nucleotides read TGTGCCACCATGCCGGGGCCGAACTATGGCTACACCTTC.

This clone is a singleton in its sample. The chain is built from TRBV13 and TRBJ2-2; D is possibly TRBD1 (5 bases). CDR3 length: 13 amino acids. Germline V gives CDR1 PRHDT, CDR2 FYEKMQ (reference sequence). The V end was cut by 4 bases, the J end by 7 bases, with 10 bases between. The CDR3 reads CASSSPGRGELFF. In DNA, the CDR3 is TGTGCCAGCAGCTCCCCAGGGCGCGGGGAGCTGTTTTTT.

This sequence joins TRBV7-8 and TRBJ2-5; tentative D call: TRBD2 (5 bases). There are 15 residues in the CDR3. From germline, CDR1 is SGHVS and CDR2 FQNEAQ. Trimming stripped 0 bases from V and 3 bases from J, with 11 bases between. The CDR3: CASSLAPTGKETQYF. In nucleotides, the CDR3 is TGTGCCAGCAGCTTAGCCCCGACGGGGAAAGAGACCCAGTACTTC.

This clone was observed a few times. Likely a read error: the CDR3 ends without its conserved phenylalanine or tryptophan. V gene TRBV5-1 combines with J gene TRBJ1-6; D is perhaps TRBD1 (6 bases). The CDR3 loop spans 15 amino acids. V dropped 0 bases and J dropped 5 bases, with 9 bases sitting between them. CDR1 and CDR2 from the germline V gene are SGHRS and YFSETQ. The CDR3 DNA reads as TGCGCCAGCAGCTTGGAAGCAGGGGATAATTCACCCCTCCACCTT. Encoded protein: CASSLEAGDNSPLHL.

This chain uses TRBV27 with TRBJ2-5; TRBD1 might be the D (6 bases). The CDR3 contains 13 residues. The ends were cut back, 4 bases at V and 5 bases at J, with 11 bases in the middle. Germline V gene lookup returns CDR1 MNHEY and CDR2 SMNVEV (reference sequence). CDR3 bases: TGTGCCAGCAGTTGGACAGTCGGGGAGACCCAGTACTTC. Its protein product is CASSWTVGETQYF.

The rearrangement uses TRBV29-1 and TRBJ1-1; D call uncertain. V gave up 2 bases and J gave up 1 base, with 8 bases separating them. Germline CDR1 SQVTM, CDR2 ANQGSEA. CDR3 size: 13 residues. The CDR3 reads CSVESRPNTEAFF. The CDR3 DNA reads TGCAGCGTTGAATCCCGGCCGAACACTGAAGCTTTCTTT. Complete variable domain (other parts from reference TRBV29-1 and TRBJ1-1): SAVISQKPSRDICQRGTSLTIQCQVDSQVTMMFWYRQQPGQSLTLIATANQGSEATYESGFVIDKFPISRPNLTFSTLTVSNMSPEDSSIYLCSVESRPNTEAFFGQGTRLTVV.

The V call is TRBV7-2, the J call TRBJ2-3; tentatively, D is TRBD1 (6 bases). CDR1 SGHTA and CDR2 FQGNSA come from the germline V gene. This CDR3 has 16 residues. With 2 bases removed from V and 2 bases from J, the gap between germline ends came to 14 bases. The CDR3 loop is CASSLRGGGITDTQYF. CDR3 bases: TGTGCCAGCAGCTTAAGAGGGGGTGGGATCACAGATACGCAGTATTTT.